The T cell receptor beta chain described here comes from a study of blood T cells in healthy people across ages. Notes on this clonotype: As yet, its antigen is unknown.

This CDR3 contains 11 residues. V was pared by 6 bases and J by 11 bases, with 16 bases between. Germline-derived CDR1 and CDR2 are DFQATT and SNEGSKA (reference sequence). Broader study findings: Expanded clonotype shifts may have been confounded, as the donors had an unknown CMV status. Diversity of TCR beta per million T cells declined in a roughly linear way with age. Comparison with aged donors showed that long-lived donors had more naive CD4+ cells and higher diversity.

Using a J-beta primer mix together with a sample-barcoded 5' primer, a second PCR was run for about 7 to 12 cycles. Through a template-switch adaptor with 12 random nucleotides, each cDNA molecule received a tag. TCRdb called the 5' RACE reads again in MiXCR, with one record for every CDR3 protein. The sample contains about 690,000 distinct CDR3 sequences, roughly two fifths of which appear only once. Sequenced sample: blood. The receptor was derived from a man of 80 years or more in good health. V gene TRBV20-1 combines with J gene TRBJ2-5, with a tentative D call TRBD2 (5 bases). The CDR3 reads CSARSRREQYF. For the CDR3, the DNA is TGCAGTGCGAGGAGCAGAAGGGAGCAGTACTTC.